Detailed here is one T cell receptor beta chain. What it binds is not known. J lost 0 bases, V lost 10 bases, and 6 bases had no gene match. Germline V gives CDR1 LNHDA, CDR2 SQIVND (reference sequence). The CDR3 extends over 14 amino acids. The sample comes from a study of a mutant IDH1 vaccine in newly diagnosed glioma. Study in general: Treated individuals were around 60% male and about 40% female, averaging about 41 years of age. Former treatment meant radiotherapy, temozolomide, or both; the majority had gotten both. Study-wide results and caveats: The study observed vaccine-induced immune responses in roughly 93% of patients.

The time point is: week 35, safety follow-up. In every dose of vaccine, 300 ug of mutant IDH1 20-mer peptide was given alongside topical imiquimod. Donors had new WHO grade 3 or 4 IDH1-mutant, ATRX-lost astrocytomas. TCRdb's copy holds only in-frame clones and misses some; the assay was immunoSEQ multiplex PCR. The data contain around 69,000 clones, more than 75% of them singletons. The receptor comes from a man in his thirties or forties with glioma. The chain joins TRBV19 to TRBJ2-5; 9 bases agree with TRBD1. The specimen comprised PBMCs, sampled from a glioma patient whose treatment included an IDH1 peptide vaccine. The CDR3 is CATRQGGYQETQYF. CDR3 nucleotides: TGTGCCACCAGACAGGGGGGCTACCAAGAGACCCAGTACTTC.